This entry features one T cell receptor beta chain sequence. This specimen comes from a study of blood T cell repertoires in COVID-19. For the study at large: COVID-19 samples collected from the United States, Italy and Spain covered acute and convalescent phases. T cells, B-cell-depleted T cells, or PBMCs provided the cDNA or gDNA that served as material.

Original data processing: Reference gene primer amplification gave estimated nucleated cell counts. Libraries were prepared by immunoSEQ multiplex PCR; TCRdb keeps only in-frame clonotypes and omits some of them. The V and J calls and clone size are taken from that table; D and trimming were inferred from the DNA. The table lists hundreds of thousands of clones, roughly 90% of them singletons. V was pared by 3 bases and J by 7 bases, with 19 bases between. Germline V gene sequence: CDR1 LNHNV, CDR2 YYDKDF (reference sequence). This CDR3 region has 16 residues. This receptor was taken from a woman between 45 and 60 years old with active or convalescent COVID-19. Sequencing input: peripheral blood. The chain carries TRBV15 and TRBJ2-1; perhaps TRBD2 as D (5 bases). The CDR3 region is CATSSRSAARGNEQFF. The CDR3 coding sequence is TGTGCCACCAGCAGTAGATCAGCTGCCCGAGGGAATGAGCAGTTCTTC.